Below, 26 T cell receptor beta chains from the same sample are listed, as sequenced in a study of blood T cell repertoires in COVID-19. Here immunoSEQ multiplex PCR was the method, and the copy in TCRdb shows in-frame clones only, minus some. The table shows about 180,000 clones, with around 82% occurring only once. Sequencing used peripheral blood. The receptors here all came from a woman aged 80 or older with active or convalescent COVID-19.

CDR3 sequence reads: CASSLLTSGRLHNEQFF. The CDR3 region has the DNA TGTGCCAGCAGCTTACTAACTAGCGGGAGGCTACACAATGAGCAGTTCTTC. The chain couples TRBV13 to TRBJ2-1, with TRBD2 identical over 12 bases. The length of the CDR3 is 17 residues. With 2 bases clipped from V and 5 bases from J, the junction kept 7 bases outside the gene matches. CDR1 is PRHDT and CDR2 is FYEKMQ in the germline V gene (reference sequence).

The chain has TRBV7-3 and TRBJ2-3, with a tentative D call TRBD2 (6 bases). The CDR3 has 15 residues. Germline assignment: CDR1 SGHTA and CDR2 FQGTGA. The V end was cut by 1 base, the J end by 4 bases, with 12 bases between. The CDR3 region is CASSLITGAPDTQYF. Here the CDR3 DNA reads TGTGCCAGCAGCTTAATAACGGGAGCGCCAGATACGCAGTATTTT.

V usage is TRBV7-8 and J usage is TRBJ2-1, with 13 bases identical to TRBD2. The CDR3 consists of 19 residues. V lost 5 bases, J lost 0 bases, and 10 bases stayed unmatched. CDR1 is SGHVS and CDR2 is FQNEAQ in the germline V gene. The CDR3 is CASSLRRTSGRASYNEQFF. Here the CDR3 DNA reads TGTGCCAGCAGCCTCCGGCGGACTAGCGGGAGAGCCTCCTACAATGAGCAGTTCTTC.

The CDR3 sequence: CASSPPGVVHNEQYF. The CDR3 nucleotides read TGTGCCAGCAGCCCACCCGGTGTTGTTCATAATGAGCAGTACTTC. The chain couples TRBV7-9 to TRBJ2-7; D call uncertain. The CDR3 has 15 residues. Between the trimmed V and J ends, which lost 5 bases and 7 bases, there was a span of 21 bases. CDR1 and CDR2 (germline): SEHNR, FQNEAQ (reference sequence).

V gene TRBV28 combines with J gene TRBJ2-1; 11 positions agree with TRBD2. After removal of 9 bases from V and 6 bases from J, the junction contained 4 bases not matched to a gene. The CDR3 loop spans 13 amino acids. Germline loops: CDR1 MDHEN, CDR2 SYDVKM. The CDR3 bases are TGTGCCAGTGAGACTAGCGGGATCAATGAGCAGTTCTTC. Translation gives CASETSGINEQFF. The entire variable domain, with the rest obtained from reference TRBV28 and TRBJ2-1, is as follows: DVKVTQSSRYLVKRTGEKVFLECVQDMDHENMFWYRQDPGLGLRLIYFSYDVKMKEKGDIPEGYSVSREKKERFSLILESASTNQTSMYLCASETSGINEQFFGPGTRLTVL.

The chain recombines TRBV3-1 (or the pseudogene TRBV3-2) with TRBJ1-2, with D perhaps TRBD1 (6 bases). The CDR3 is 15 amino acids. Germline-derived CDR1 and CDR2 are LGHDT and YNNKEL (reference sequence). Between the trimmed V and J ends, which lost 0 bases and 6 bases, there was a span of 14 bases. In DNA, the CDR3 is TGTGCCAGCAGCCAAGAAGGGGGTTTAATCCATGGCTACACCTTC. Translation: CASSQEGGLIHGYTF.

This clone was seen only once. The chain combines TRBV5-5 with TRBJ2-5, with 13 bases identical to TRBD2. This CDR3 has 16 residues. CDR1 and CDR2 (germline): SGHKS, YYEKEE (reference sequence). J was trimmed by 5 bases and V by 0 bases; bases with no gene match: 4. For the CDR3, the DNA is TGTGCCAGCAGCTTGGGGACTAGCGGGAGTATCGAGACCCAGTACTTC. Its translation: CASSLGTSGSIETQYF.

This sequence joins TRBV10-3 and TRBJ2-5, with 7 nucleotides matching TRBD1. Germline V lookup: CDR1 ENHRY, CDR2 SYGVKD. CDR3 length equals 12 residues. Trimming cost V 11 bases and J 0 bases; bases outside gene matches: 3. Written as DNA, the CDR3 is TGTGCCGTTGGACAGGACCAAGAGACCCAGTACTTC. Translated: CAVGQDQETQYF.

This clone was recorded only once. The V call is TRBV7-6, the J call TRBJ1-2, with D possibly TRBD1 on 6 matching bases. The CDR3 contains 16 residues. The V end lost 0 bases, the J end lost 2 bases, and 13 bases lay between the germline ends. The V gene's germline CDR1 is SGHVS and CDR2 FNYEAQ. Here the CDR3 reads CASSLAIGQPNYGYTF. CDR3 nucleotides: TGTGCCAGCAGCTTAGCGATTGGACAGCCGAACTATGGCTACACCTTC.

The rearrangement links TRBV5-1 to TRBJ1-4; TRBD1 is a possible D gene (6 bases). This CDR3 contains 15 residues. The V end was cut by 4 bases, the J end by 8 bases, with 18 bases between. The V gene's germline CDR1 is SGHRS and CDR2 YFSETQ. In DNA, the CDR3 is TGCGCCAGCAGCGAACTTCAGGGGTCCGGAGAAAAACTGTTTTTT. Its translation: CASSELQGSGEKLFF.

The V gene is TRBV5-1, the J gene TRBJ2-7; 10 nucleotides match TRBD2. Germline CDR1 is SGHRS and CDR2 is YFSETQ. CDR3 size: 14 residues. Trimming cost V 3 bases and J 3 bases; bases outside gene matches: 3. CDR3 sequence (DNA): TGCGCCAGCAGCTCGGGGACTAGCGTCTACGAGCAGTACTTC. Its protein product is CASSSGTSVYEQYF.

V usage is TRBV11-2 and J usage is TRBJ1-2; maybe TRBD1 (5 bases). From germline, CDR1 is SGHAT and CDR2 FQNNGV. The ends were cut back, 1 base at V and 2 bases at J, with 14 bases in the middle. CDR3 length: 16 amino acids. CDR3 DNA sequence: TGTGCCAGCAGCTTAGCTTCCGGGACTTTGAACTATGGCTACACCTTC. Residues: CASSLASGTLNYGYTF.

The chain has TRBV16 and TRBJ1-1; D is uncertain. V was pared by 3 bases and J by 4 bases, with 6 bases between. The CDR3 extends over 12 amino acids. Germline values: CDR1 KGHSY, CDR2 FQNENV. Written as DNA, the CDR3 is TGTGCCAGCAGCCAGAGGTTCACTGAAGCTTTCTTT. Translation: CASSQRFTEAFF.

In its sample, this clone was seen a few times. The chain employs TRBV18 and TRBJ2-1; 13 positions agree with TRBD2. CDR3 length: 17 residues. V trimming: 0 bases; J trimming: 3 bases; junction bases outside the gene matches: 2. The germline V gene has CDR1 KGHSH and CDR2 LQKENI. The chain's CDR3 is CASSPPGLAGHYNEQFF. For the CDR3, the DNA is TGTGCCAGCTCACCACCGGGACTAGCGGGGCACTACAATGAGCAGTTCTTC.

This clone was recorded only once. The rearrangement uses TRBV11-2 and TRBJ2-7, with 7 nucleotides matching TRBD2. CDR1 and CDR2 from the germline V gene are SGHAT and FQNNGV. J was trimmed by 2 bases and V by 0 bases; bases with no gene match: 1. This CDR3 spans 14 amino acids. The CDR3 DNA reads TGTGCCAGCAGCTTAGAACGGGAGGCCTACGAGCAGTACTTC. Protein product: CASSLEREAYEQYF. The whole variable domain, filled in from reference TRBV11-2 and TRBJ2-7, reads EAGVAQSPRYKIIEKRQSVAFWCNPISGHATLYWYQQILGQGPKLLIQFQNNGVVDDSQLPKDRFSAERLKGVDSTLKIQPAKLEDSAVYLCASSLEREAYEQYFGPGTRLTVT.

J is TRBJ1-2 and V is TRBV28; TRBD1 matches at 10 bases. V shed 8 bases, J shed 1 base, and the junction held 4 bases outside the gene matches. This CDR3 has 14 amino acids. CDR1 MDHEN and CDR2 SYDVKM come from the germline V gene. CDR3 DNA sequence: TGTGCCAGCCTGGGACAGGGGTATAACTATGGCTACACCTTC. Amino acid sequence: CASLGQGYNYGYTF.

The chain uses TRBV15 and TRBJ2-7, with 7 nucleotides matching TRBD1. The CDR3 is 14 amino acids. Germline V CDR1 and CDR2: LNHNV, YYDKDF (reference sequence). J gave up 4 bases and V 2 bases, and 5 bases lay outside the gene matches. The CDR3, as DNA: TGTGCCACCAGCAGACGGGACAGAACTTACGAGCAGTACTTC. This codes for CATSRRDRTYEQYF.

This clone showed up just once. The J gene is TRBJ2-1, the V gene TRBV9; 8 bases map to TRBD1. Trimming removed 4 bases from V and 4 bases from J; junction bases left unmatched: 4. Germline V CDR1 and CDR2: SGDLS, YYNGEE. This CDR3 region has 14 residues. This CDR3 reads CASSRTGLYNEQFF. CDR3 nucleotide sequence: TGTGCCAGCAGCCGGACAGGGTTATACAATGAGCAGTTCTTC.

V and J are TRBV6-4 and TRBJ2-2; D is possibly TRBD2 (5 bases). Trimming pared 3 bases from V and 1 base from J, leaving 6 bases between. The length of the CDR3 is 14 residues. Per germline, CDR1 MRHNA and CDR2 SNTAGT. In nucleotides, the CDR3 is TGTGCCAGCAGTGATGCGGGGAACACCGGGGAGCTGTTTTTT. Its translation is CASSDAGNTGELFF.

The V gene is TRBV7-9, the J gene TRBJ1-5; 9 positions agree with TRBD1. The CDR3 has 14 amino acids. Germline assignment: CDR1 SEHNR and CDR2 FQNEAQ (reference sequence). The V gene end was trimmed by 8 bases and the J gene end by 0 bases; junction bases not matched to a gene: 2. The CDR3 region has the DNA TGTGCCAGCGGGACAGGGTATAGCAATCAGCCCCAGCATTTT. It is translated as CASGTGYSNQPQHF.

This clone is a singleton in its sample. CDR3 nucleotide sequence: TGTGCCAGCCGGGACTTCTCCTACAATGAGCAGTTCTTC. This gives the protein CASRDFSYNEQFF. V gene TRBV6-5 combines with J gene TRBJ2-1; D perhaps matches TRBD2 (6 bases). There are 13 residues in the CDR3. From germline, CDR1 is MNHEY and CDR2 SVGAGI. Trimming stripped 8 bases from V and 0 bases from J, with 8 bases between.

The rearrangement links TRBV3-1 (or the pseudogene TRBV3-2) to TRBJ2-1, with D tentatively TRBD2 (6 bases). Trimming took off 0 bases at V and 16 bases at J, with 16 bases between the two ends. CDR1 LGHDT and CDR2 YNNKEL come from the germline V gene (reference sequence). The CDR3 consists of 13 residues. This CDR3 reads CASSQDQRGSNFF. The CDR3 region has the DNA TGTGCCAGCAGCCAAGACCAACGGGGGAGTAATTTCTTC.

This chain links TRBV15 with TRBJ2-7; TRBD1 matches at 9 bases. This CDR3 is built from 15 residues. Per germline, CDR1 LNHNV and CDR2 YYDKDF (reference sequence). V lost 0 bases and J lost 4; bases outside the gene matches: 4. The CDR3 nucleotides read TGTGCCACCAGCAGAGATATGGGACAGGGATACGAGCAGTACTTC. Translation gives CATSRDMGQGYEQYF. Full variable domain (remainder filled in from reference TRBV15 and TRBJ2-7): DAMVIQNPRYQVTQFGKPVTLSCSQTLNHNVMYWYQQKSSQAPKLLFHYYDKDFNNEADTPDNFQSRRPNTSFCFLDIRSPGLGDTAMYLCATSRDMGQGYEQYFGPGTRLTVT.

The chain links TRBV3-1 (or the pseudogene TRBV3-2) to TRBJ1-1; 12 bases match TRBD1. Germline V lookup: CDR1 LGHDT, CDR2 YNNKEL (reference sequence). This CDR3 has 16 amino acids. Trimming cost V 3 bases and J 5 bases; bases outside gene matches: 7. CDR3 amino acids: CASSHGTGGAWTEAFF. The DNA of the CDR3 is TGTGCCAGCAGCCATGGGACAGGGGGCGCTTGGACTGAAGCTTTCTTT.

There are a few counts of this clone. V and J are TRBV27 and TRBJ1-5, with D unclear. CDR1 and CDR2 from the germline V gene are MNHEY and SMNVEV (reference sequence). This CDR3 spans 15 amino acids. V shed 1 base and J shed 4 bases, with 11 bases lying between them. The CDR3 reads CASSLFLAENQPQHF. In DNA, the CDR3 is TGTGCCAGCAGTTTATTTCTAGCGGAGAATCAGCCCCAGCATTTT.

The chain couples TRBV6-6 to TRBJ2-2, with 9 bases fitting TRBD1. The germline V gene has CDR1 MNHNY and CDR2 SVGAGI (reference sequence). J gave up 1 base and V 5 bases, and 8 bases lay outside the gene matches. The CDR3 consists of 17 residues. Written as DNA, the CDR3 is TGTGCCAGCAGTCCCCGGACAGGGGAGAGGAACACCGGGGAGCTGTTTTTT. Amino acids: CASSPRTGERNTGELFF.